The clone carrying this T cell receptor beta chain has only a few counts. Its antigen remains unidentified. The data stem from a study of T cells in Graves' hyperthyroidism and ophthalmopathy. RNA transcripts yielded amplified TCR beta CDR3 regions. HTBI primers were used for first-round RT-PCR of the TCR CDR3. TCRdb re-derived calls from the multiplex PCR reads in MiXCR, one entry per CDR3 protein. The sample includes about 600,000 distinct CDR3 sequences, 13% to 15% of them seen just once. Uncontrolled infection, other autoimmune disease, pregnancy or lactation led to exclusion. Diagnoses were made from clinical symptoms, serum measures (thyroxine and TRAb), thyroid ultrasound and orbital computed tomography. Study-level results: The model forecast ophthalmopathy, anticipating it by a median approximately 7 months before onset. Researchers found most expanded thyroid clonotypes above 0.001 in blood as well.

The germline V gene has CDR1 SGHAT and CDR2 FQDESV (reference sequence). The CDR3 covers 17 residues. V was clipped by 5 bases and J by 9 bases; unmatched bases: 16. The sequencing input was blood. The V call is TRBV11-1, the J call TRBJ2-2; 9 bases line up with TRBD1. This sequence was found in a woman between 18 and 29 years old with Graves' ophthalmopathy. CDR3 protein: CASSPRMGGTGQRELFF. Written as DNA, the CDR3 is TGTGCCAGCAGCCCACGCATGGGGGGGACAGGGCAAAGGGAGCTGTTTTTT.